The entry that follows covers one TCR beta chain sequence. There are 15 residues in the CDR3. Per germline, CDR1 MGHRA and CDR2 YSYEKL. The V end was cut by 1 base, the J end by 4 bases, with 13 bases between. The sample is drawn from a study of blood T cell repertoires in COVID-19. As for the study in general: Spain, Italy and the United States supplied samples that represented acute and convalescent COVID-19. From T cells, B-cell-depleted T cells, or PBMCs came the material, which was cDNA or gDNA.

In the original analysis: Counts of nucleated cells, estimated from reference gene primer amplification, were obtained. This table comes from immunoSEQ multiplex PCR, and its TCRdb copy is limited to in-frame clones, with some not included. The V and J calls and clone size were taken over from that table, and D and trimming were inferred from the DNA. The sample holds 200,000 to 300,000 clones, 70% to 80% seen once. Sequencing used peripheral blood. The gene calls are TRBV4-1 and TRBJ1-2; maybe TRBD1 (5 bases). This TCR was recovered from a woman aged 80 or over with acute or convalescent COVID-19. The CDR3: CASSQGRGTGYGYTF. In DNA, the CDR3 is TGCGCCAGCAGCCAAGGAAGGGGTACGGGCTATGGCTACACCTTC.